The T cell receptor (beta chain) under discussion was sequenced for a study of blood T cell repertoires in COVID-19. Study context: In each case, the material was cDNA or gDNA derived from T cells, B-cell-depleted T cells, or PBMCs.

This clone turned up a few times. Other DNA sequences in this sample translate to the same CDR3. Original handling: Reference gene primer amplification gave estimated nucleated cell counts. The protocol was immunoSEQ multiplex PCR, while the TCRdb copy is restricted to in-frame clones and leaves out a portion. Clone size and V and J calls were adopted from that table, with D and trimming inferred from the DNA. Among about 220,000 clones, more than 75% were seen once, and the ten largest hold over 2.5%. V lost 1 base to trimming and J lost 0 bases; unmatched junction nucleotides: 0. The CDR3 consists of 14 residues. The V gene's germline CDR1 is SGHRS and CDR2 YFSETQ.

The chain is built from TRBV5-1 and TRBJ2-7; 8 nucleotides agree with TRBD2. Sequenced sample: peripheral blood. The source of this sequence is a man in his forties or fifties who had recovered from COVID-19. The CDR3 bases are TGCGCCAGCAGCTTGACTAGCGGCTCCTACGAGCAGTACTTC. Translating it yields CASSLTSGSYEQYF.